This TCR beta chain was profiled in a study of response to subunit inactivated influenza vaccine. Via MiXCR, TCRdb re-called the RT-PCR reads, giving one row per CDR3 protein. The sample includes approximately 290,000 distinct CDR3 sequences, about 20% of them seen just once. The CDR3 sequence is 13 residues long. The V end was cut by 3 bases, the J end by 7 bases, with 11 bases between. Germline V CDR1 and CDR2: SGDLS, YYNGEE. Broader study findings: Every seasonal influenza vaccination brings in few new T cells, the authors suggested.

On this clonotype itself: Its matching antigen is unknown.

This specimen consisted of PBMCs from blood, obtained approximately 22 months after vaccination. The receptor comes from a man between 50 and 70 years old who received an inactivated influenza vaccine. V and J are TRBV9 and TRBJ2-1; D unresolved. Here the CDR3 DNA reads TGTGCCAGCAGCGCGGGTCCGGATAATGAGCAGTTCTTC. The encoded protein is CASSAGPDNEQFF.